The entry below describes one TCR beta chain. Its specificity is not known. This entry belongs to a study of cytomegalovirus exposure and HLA in healthy donors. Whole-study findings and limits: A classifier reportedly called cytomegalovirus status with high sensitivity and specificity.

CDR1 and CDR2 from the germline V gene are LGHNA and YSLEER. The CDR3 is made up of 14 amino acids. Trimming left V 0 bases short and J 4 bases short, with 9 bases between. Sequencing used immunoSEQ multiplex PCR; TCRdb keeps in-frame clones, though not all of them. The data show some 170,000 clones, 89% seen once. The sample consisted of PBMCs. The J gene is TRBJ1-2, the V gene TRBV4-3; D is undetermined. The TCR comes from a woman between 18 and 30 years old in good health and CMV-seropositive. The CDR3 nucleotides read TGCGCCAGCAGCCAAGATAGTGGTACCTATGGCTACACCTTC. Encoded protein: CASSQDSGTYGYTF.